Listed below are T cell receptor beta chains from one sample, sequenced in a study of blood T cell repertoires in COVID-19. Clones were read by immunoSEQ multiplex PCR, and TCRdb kept only the in-frame ones, dropping some. In the table there are 90,000 to 120,000 clones, around 92% of which are singletons. Sequenced material: peripheral blood. The receptors were sampled from a man between 40 and 49 years old with active or convalescent COVID-19. Each CDR3 is given with its conserved first and last residue. A D gene is named only where the DNA matches it firmly. Not every row has a clone size; where given, it reads once, few, many or a size class.

cdr3_nt cdr3_aa d_call j_call v_call clone_size
TGTGCCAGCAGCGAAGGGGGGGCTGGGAATCAGCCCCAGCATTTT CASSEGGAGNQPQHF NA TRBJ1-5 TRBV5-6 NA
TGTGCCAGCAGTCATACCGGGACTAGCGACTACGAGCAGTACTTC CASSHTGTSDYEQYF TRBD2 TRBJ2-7 TRBV27 NA
TGTGCCAGCAGCCTACCTAGCGGGAGTGGCAATGAGCAGTTCTTC CASSLPSGSGNEQFF TRBD2 TRBJ2-1 TRBV7-9 NA
TGTGCCAGCAGCTTGGGCAGGGAAGCTGATACGCAGTATTTT CASSLGREADTQYF NA TRBJ2-3 TRBV5-4 once
TGTGCCAGCAGTTACTCGGCCCGCACAGATACGCAGTATTTT CASSYSARTDTQYF NA TRBJ2-3 TRBV6-5 once
TGCAGCGTTGAAATCCCTGGCGGTAACTATGGCTACACCTTC CSVEIPGGNYGYTF NA TRBJ1-2 TRBV29-1 few
TGCGCCAGCAGCTTGTCCGCGGGAGGGTACACCGGGGAGCTGTTTTTT CASSLSAGGYTGELFF TRBD2 TRBJ2-2 TRBV5-1 NA
TGTGCCAGCAGTTTGAAGGGGAACAATGAGCAGTTCTTC CASSLKGNNEQFF NA TRBJ2-1 TRBV12-3/TRBV12-4 NA
TGTGCCAGCAGTTCAGGGTTGGGCAATCAGCCCCAGCATTTT CASSSGLGNQPQHF NA TRBJ1-5 TRBV27 NA
TGTGCCAGCAGACTCACAGGGAACACTGAAGCTTTCTTT CASRLTGNTEAFF NA TRBJ1-1 TRBV27 NA
TGTGCCAGCAGTTACTCGCGGACTAGTGGGGAATACAATGAGCAGTTCTTC CASSYSRTSGEYNEQFF TRBD2 TRBJ2-1 TRBV6-2/TRBV6-3 NA
TGTGCCAGCTCACCCACCCGAAAGGTCCGGGACAGGGGGCCTCTGGACACCGGGGAGCTGTTTTTT CASSPTRKVRDRGPLDTGELFF TRBD1 TRBJ2-2 TRBV18 few
TGTGCCAGCAGCTGGGGGGGAGATACGCAGTATTTT CASSWGGDTQYF TRBD2 TRBJ2-3 TRBV7-2 NA
TGTGCCAGCAGCCAAGATAGAACAGGATCTTTCTACGAGCAGTACTTC CASSQDRTGSFYEQYF NA TRBJ2-7 TRBV3-1/TRBV3-2 NA
TGTGCCAGTAGTATAGACCCTCTTCGCCGCGCCCCCGGCGAGCAGTACTTC CASSIDPLRRAPGEQYF NA TRBJ2-7 TRBV19 NA
TGCGCCGCCGGGACTAGCGGGAGCGGGGGTGAGCAGTTCTTC CAAGTSGSGGEQFF TRBD2 TRBJ2-1 TRBV29-1 once